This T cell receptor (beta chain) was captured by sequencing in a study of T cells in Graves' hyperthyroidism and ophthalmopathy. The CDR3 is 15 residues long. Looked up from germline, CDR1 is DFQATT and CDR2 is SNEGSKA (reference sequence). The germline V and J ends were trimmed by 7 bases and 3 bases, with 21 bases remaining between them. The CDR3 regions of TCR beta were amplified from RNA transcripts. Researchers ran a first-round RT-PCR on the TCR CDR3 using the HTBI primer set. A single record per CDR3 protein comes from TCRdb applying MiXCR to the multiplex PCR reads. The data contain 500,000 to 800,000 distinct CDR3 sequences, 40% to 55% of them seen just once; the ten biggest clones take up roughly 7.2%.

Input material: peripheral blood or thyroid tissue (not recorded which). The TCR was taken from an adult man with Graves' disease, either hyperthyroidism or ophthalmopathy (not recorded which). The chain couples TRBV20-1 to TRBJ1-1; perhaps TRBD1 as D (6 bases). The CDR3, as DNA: TGCAGTGTCAGGGGTGGGGGCGACGGTTACACTGAAGCTTTCTTT. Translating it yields CSVRGGGDGYTEAFF.